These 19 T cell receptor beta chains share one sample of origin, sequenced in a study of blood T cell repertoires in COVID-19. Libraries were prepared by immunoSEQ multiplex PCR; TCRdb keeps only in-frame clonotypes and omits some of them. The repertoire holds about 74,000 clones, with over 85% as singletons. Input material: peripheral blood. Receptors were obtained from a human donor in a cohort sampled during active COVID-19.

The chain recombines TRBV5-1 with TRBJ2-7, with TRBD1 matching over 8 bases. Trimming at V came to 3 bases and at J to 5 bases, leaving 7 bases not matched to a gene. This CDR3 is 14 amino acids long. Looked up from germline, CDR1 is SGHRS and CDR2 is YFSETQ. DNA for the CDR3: TGCGCCAGCAGCTCCGGTGCAGGGGGCGACGAGCAGTACTTC. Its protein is CASSSGAGGDEQYF.

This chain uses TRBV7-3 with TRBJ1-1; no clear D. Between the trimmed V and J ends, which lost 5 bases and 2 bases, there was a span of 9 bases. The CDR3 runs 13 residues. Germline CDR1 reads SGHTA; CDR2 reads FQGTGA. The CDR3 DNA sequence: TGTGCCAGCAGCGCGGGCCATAACACTGAAGCTTTCTTT. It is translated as CASSAGHNTEAFF.

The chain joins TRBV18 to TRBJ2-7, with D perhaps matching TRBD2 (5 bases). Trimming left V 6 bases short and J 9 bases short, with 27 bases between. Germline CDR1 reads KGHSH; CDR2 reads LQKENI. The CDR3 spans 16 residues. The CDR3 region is CASSPLPGAEEIGQYF. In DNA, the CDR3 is TGTGCCAGCTCCCCTCTACCTGGAGCGGAAGAAATCGGGCAGTACTTC.

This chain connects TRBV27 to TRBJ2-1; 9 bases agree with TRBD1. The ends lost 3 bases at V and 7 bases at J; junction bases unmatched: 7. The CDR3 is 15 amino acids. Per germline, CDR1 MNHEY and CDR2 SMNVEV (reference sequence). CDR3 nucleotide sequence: TGTGCCAGCAGTTTTTCAGGACAGGGGTGGAATGAGCAGTTCTTC. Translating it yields CASSFSGQGWNEQFF.

In nucleotides, the CDR3 is TGTGCCAGCTCACCACCCGGCAGGAATGGCTACACCTTC. Its translation: CASSPPGRNGYTF. The V and J genes are TRBV18 and TRBJ1-2; D not resolved. Germline V lookup: CDR1 KGHSH, CDR2 LQKENI. The CDR3 is made up of 13 amino acids. Deletions cut 0 bases from V and 6 bases from J, with 8 bases between.

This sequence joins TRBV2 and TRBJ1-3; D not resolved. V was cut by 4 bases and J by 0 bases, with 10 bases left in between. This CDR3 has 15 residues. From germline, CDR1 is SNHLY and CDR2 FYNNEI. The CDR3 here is CASSAAGNSGNTIYF. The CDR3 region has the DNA TGTGCCAGCAGTGCGGCAGGCAACTCTGGAAACACCATATATTTT. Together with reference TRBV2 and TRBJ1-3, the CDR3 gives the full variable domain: EPEVTQTPSHQVTQMGQEVILRCVPISNHLYFYWYRQILGQKVEFLVSFYNNEISEKSEIFDDQFSVERPDGSNFTLKIRSTKLEDSAMYFCASSAAGNSGNTIYFGEGSWLTVV.

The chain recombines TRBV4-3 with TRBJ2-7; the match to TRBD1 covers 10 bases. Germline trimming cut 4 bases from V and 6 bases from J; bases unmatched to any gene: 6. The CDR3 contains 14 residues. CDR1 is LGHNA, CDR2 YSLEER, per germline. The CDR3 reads CASSPGTGAPEQYF. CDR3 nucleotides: TGCGCCAGCAGCCCCGGGACAGGGGCCCCCGAGCAGTACTTC.

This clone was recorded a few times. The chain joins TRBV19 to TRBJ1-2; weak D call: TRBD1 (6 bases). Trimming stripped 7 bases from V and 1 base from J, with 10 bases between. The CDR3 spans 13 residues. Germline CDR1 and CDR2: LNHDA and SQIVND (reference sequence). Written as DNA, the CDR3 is TGTGCCAGTACGGCAGGGGATAACTATGGCTACACCTTC. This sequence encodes CASTAGDNYGYTF. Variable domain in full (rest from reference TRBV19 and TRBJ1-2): DGGITQSPKYLFRKEGQNVTLSCEQNLNHDAMYWYRQDPGQGLRLIYYSQIVNDFQKGDIAEGYSVSREKKESFPLTVTSAQKNPTAFYLCASTAGDNYGYTFGSGTRLTVV.

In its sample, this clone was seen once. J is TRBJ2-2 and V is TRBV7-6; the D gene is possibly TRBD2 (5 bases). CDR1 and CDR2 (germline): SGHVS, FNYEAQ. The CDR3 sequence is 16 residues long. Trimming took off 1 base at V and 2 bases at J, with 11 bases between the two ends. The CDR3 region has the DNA TGTGCCAGCAGCTTAGGCACTAGACTAAACACCGGGGAGCTGTTTTTT. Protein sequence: CASSLGTRLNTGELFF.

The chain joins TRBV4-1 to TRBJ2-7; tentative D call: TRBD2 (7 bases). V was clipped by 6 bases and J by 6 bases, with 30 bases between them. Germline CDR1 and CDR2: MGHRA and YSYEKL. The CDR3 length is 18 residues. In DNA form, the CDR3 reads TGCGCCAGCAGTCTAAGGGGGGGTGGTCCGGCCATCGGCGGCGAGCAGTACTTC. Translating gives CASSLRGGGPAIGGEQYF.

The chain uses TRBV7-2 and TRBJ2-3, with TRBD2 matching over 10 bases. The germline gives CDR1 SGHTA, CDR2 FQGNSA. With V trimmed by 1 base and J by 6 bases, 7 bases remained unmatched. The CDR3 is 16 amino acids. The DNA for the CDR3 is TGTGCCAGCAGCTTAGTACCCCAGCGGGGGGGGGATACGCAGTATTTT. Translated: CASSLVPQRGGDTQYF.

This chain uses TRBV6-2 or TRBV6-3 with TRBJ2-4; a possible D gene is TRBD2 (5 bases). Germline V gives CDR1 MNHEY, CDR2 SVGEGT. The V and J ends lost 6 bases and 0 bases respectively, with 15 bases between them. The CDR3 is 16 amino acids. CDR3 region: CASSPRRGLAKNIQYF. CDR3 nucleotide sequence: TGTGCCAGCAGCCCCCGCCGGGGTTTAGCCAAAAACATTCAGTACTTC.

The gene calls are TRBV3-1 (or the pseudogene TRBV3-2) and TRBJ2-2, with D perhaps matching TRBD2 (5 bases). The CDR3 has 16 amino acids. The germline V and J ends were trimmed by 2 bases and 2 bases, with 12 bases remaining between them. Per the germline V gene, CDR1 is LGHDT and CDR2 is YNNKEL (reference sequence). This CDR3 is CASSQLAGINTGELFF. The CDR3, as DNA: TGTGCCAGCAGCCAACTTGCCGGGATAAACACCGGGGAGCTGTTTTTT.

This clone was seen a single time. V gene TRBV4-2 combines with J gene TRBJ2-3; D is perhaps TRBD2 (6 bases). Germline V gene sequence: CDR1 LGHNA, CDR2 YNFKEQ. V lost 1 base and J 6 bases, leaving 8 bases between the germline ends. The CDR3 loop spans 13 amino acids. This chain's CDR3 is CASSQGLVDTQYF. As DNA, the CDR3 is TGTGCCAGCAGCCAAGGACTAGTCGATACGCAGTATTTT.

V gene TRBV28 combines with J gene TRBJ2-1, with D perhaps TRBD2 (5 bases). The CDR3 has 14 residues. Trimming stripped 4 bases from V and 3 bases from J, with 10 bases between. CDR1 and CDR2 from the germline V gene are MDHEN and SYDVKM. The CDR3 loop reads CASSWGVRYNEQFF. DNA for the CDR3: TGTGCCAGCAGTTGGGGAGTCCGCTACAATGAGCAGTTCTTC.

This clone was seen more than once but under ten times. The DNA of the CDR3 is TGTGCCAGCTCACCCCTCGGCGGCGGGCAGACGAATCAGCCCCAGCATTTT. Translated, it gives CASSPLGGGQTNQPQHF. The V call is TRBV18, the J call TRBJ1-5; D is undetermined. V was shortened by 3 bases and J by 4 bases, with 19 bases between the two germline ends. The CDR3 has 17 residues. CDR1 is KGHSH and CDR2 is LQKENI in the germline V gene.

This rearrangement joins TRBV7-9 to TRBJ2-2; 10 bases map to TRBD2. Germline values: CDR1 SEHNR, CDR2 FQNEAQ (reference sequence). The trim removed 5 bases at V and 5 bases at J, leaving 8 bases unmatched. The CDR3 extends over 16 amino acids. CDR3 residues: CASSRLAGMGTGELFF. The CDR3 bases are TGTGCCAGCAGCCGACTAGCGGGTATGGGGACCGGGGAGCTGTTTTTT.

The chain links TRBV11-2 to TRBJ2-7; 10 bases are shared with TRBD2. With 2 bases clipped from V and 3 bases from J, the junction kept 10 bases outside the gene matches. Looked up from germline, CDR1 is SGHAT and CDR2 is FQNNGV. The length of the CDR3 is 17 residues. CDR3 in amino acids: CASSLQSPGTSDYEQYF. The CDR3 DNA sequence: TGTGCCAGCAGCTTACAGAGCCCCGGGACTAGCGACTACGAGCAGTACTTC.

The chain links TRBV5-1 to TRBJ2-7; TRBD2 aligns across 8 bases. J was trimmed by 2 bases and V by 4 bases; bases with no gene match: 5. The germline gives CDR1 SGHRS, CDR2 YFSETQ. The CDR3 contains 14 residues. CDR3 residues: CASSQTSGTYEQYF. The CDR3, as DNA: TGCGCCAGCAGCCAAACTAGCGGCACCTACGAGCAGTACTTC.